The clone carrying this T cell receptor (beta chain) was picked up one time. This specimen belongs to a study of cytomegalovirus exposure and HLA in healthy donors. Looked up from germline, CDR1 is SGHKS and CDR2 is YYEKEE (reference sequence). Between the trimmed V and J ends, which lost 0 bases and 0 bases, there was a span of 16 bases. The CDR3 totals 18 residues. Assay: immunoSEQ multiplex PCR; the TCRdb copy retains only in-frame clones and omits some. The sample lists about 130,000 clones; approximately 91% were seen once. The chain combines TRBV5-5 with TRBJ2-1; maybe TRBD1 (5 bases). Sequences were obtained from PBMCs. This TCR was recovered from a man aged 25 to 40 in good health and CMV-seronegative. CDR3 sequence: CASSLGVGQVSSYNEQFF. The CDR3 nucleotides are TGTGCCAGCAGCTTGGGAGTGGGGCAGGTAAGCTCCTACAATGAGCAGTTCTTC.